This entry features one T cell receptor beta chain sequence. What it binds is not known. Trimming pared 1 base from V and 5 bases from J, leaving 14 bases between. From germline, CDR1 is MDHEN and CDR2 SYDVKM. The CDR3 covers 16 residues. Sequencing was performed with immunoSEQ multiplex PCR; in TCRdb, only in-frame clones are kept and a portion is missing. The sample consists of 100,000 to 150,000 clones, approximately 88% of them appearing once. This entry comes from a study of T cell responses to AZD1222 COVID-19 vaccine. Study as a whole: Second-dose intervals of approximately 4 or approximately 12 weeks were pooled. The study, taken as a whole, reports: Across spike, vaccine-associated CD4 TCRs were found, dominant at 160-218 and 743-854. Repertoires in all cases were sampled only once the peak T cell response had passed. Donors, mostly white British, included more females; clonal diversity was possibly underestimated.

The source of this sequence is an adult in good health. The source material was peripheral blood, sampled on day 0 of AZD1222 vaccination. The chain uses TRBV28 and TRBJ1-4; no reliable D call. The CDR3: CASSLLGGSGNEKLFF. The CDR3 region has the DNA TGTGCCAGCAGTTTATTGGGAGGATCTGGAAATGAAAAACTGTTTTTT.